This T cell receptor beta chain comes out of a study of T cells in narcolepsy. V lost 5 bases and J lost 10; bases outside the gene matches: 13. CDR3 size: 16 residues. The V gene's germline CDR1 is SGHTS and CDR2 YDEGEE. Generated by immunoSEQ multiplex PCR, the TCRdb table keeps only in-frame clones and is missing some. The data contain some 30,000 clones, around 80% of them singletons. Study results and caveats: HCRT-specific and TRIB2-specific autoreactive clonotypes appeared among same-patient CSF and blood CD4+ clonotypes. Some memory CD4+ repertoires had no autoreactive clone sequences.

Remarks on this clone: Its antigen is still unknown.

The chain carries TRBV5-8 and TRBJ2-1; 12 bases map to TRBD2. Sequenced material: memory (CD45RA-) CD4+ T cells from blood. This sequence was found in a human donor in good health. CDR3 coding DNA: TGTGCCAGCAGACCACTAGCGGGGGGCTGGGGACAGGAGCAGTTCTTC. Protein: CASRPLAGGWGQEQFF.